This T cell receptor (beta chain) was sequenced for a study of regulatory T cells in long-lasting Graves disease. TCR beta libraries were built with iRepertoire HTBI primers and Arm-PCR of CDR3 regions. TCRdb ran MiXCR on the multiplex PCR reads and lists one entry per CDR3 protein. The sample consists of some 220,000 distinct CDR3 sequences, around a fifth of them appearing once. Sample time point: newly diagnosed GD, antithyroid drugs for less than 3 months. Following extraction of RNA from PBMCs, that RNA was used to make the TCR library. In its sample, this clonotype was seen a few times. V lost 3 bases and J lost 2, with 13 bases in between. The length of the CDR3 is 16 residues. Germline-derived CDR1 and CDR2 are MNHEY and SMNVEV (reference sequence). The sample was also reused in another study, on T cells in Graves' hyperthyroidism and ophthalmopathy.

The source was peripheral blood mononuclear cells (PBMCs), collected at new diagnosis, from a patient treated with antithyroid drugs. The receptor was isolated from a woman younger than 45 with Graves disease. The J gene is TRBJ2-2, the V gene TRBV27, with a weak D call TRBD1 (6 bases). The CDR3, as DNA: TGTGCCAGCAGTTTTTGGACAGCCTTTAACACCGGGGAGCTGTTTTTT. It specifies CASSFWTAFNTGELFF.